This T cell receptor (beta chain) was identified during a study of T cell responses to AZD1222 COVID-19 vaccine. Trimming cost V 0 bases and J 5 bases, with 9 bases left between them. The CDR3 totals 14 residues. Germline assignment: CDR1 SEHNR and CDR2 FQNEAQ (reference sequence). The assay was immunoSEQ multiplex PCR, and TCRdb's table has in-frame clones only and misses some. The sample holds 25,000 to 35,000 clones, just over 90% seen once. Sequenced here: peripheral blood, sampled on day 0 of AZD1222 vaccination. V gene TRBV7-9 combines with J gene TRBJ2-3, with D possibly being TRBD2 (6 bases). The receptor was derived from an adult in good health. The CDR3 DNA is TGTGCCAGCAGCTTAGCCGGGCGGGGAGATACGCAGTATTTT. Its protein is CASSLAGRGDTQYF.